This passage covers 21 T cell receptor beta chains from one sample sequenced in a study of cytomegalovirus exposure and HLA in healthy donors. 60 Vbeta and 13 Jbeta primers were used in PCR. Profiling relied on immunoSEQ multiplex PCR, and the TCRdb table lists in-frame clones only, not all of them. The sample has about 150,000 clones; under 80% are singletons. Sequenced input: PBMCs. The receptors were sampled from a man younger than 45 in good health and CMV-seronegative.

The rearrangement links TRBV5-1 to TRBJ2-3; TRBD2 agrees at 14 bases. Germline V gene data show CDR1 as SGHRS and CDR2 as YFSETQ. The CDR3 has 18 amino acids. Losses at the gene ends were 0 bases for V and 2 bases for J; bases not matched to a gene: 5. Here the CDR3 DNA reads TGCGCCAGCAGCTTGGAAGGACTAGCGGGGGGCAACACAGATACGCAGTATTTT. As protein: CASSLEGLAGGNTDTQYF. Supplemented by reference TRBV5-1 and TRBJ2-3, the full variable domain reads KAGVTQTPRYLIKTRGQQVTLSCSPISGHRSVSWYQQTPGQGLQFLFEYFSETQRNKGNFPGRFSGRQFSNSRSEMNVSTLELGDSALYLCASSLEGLAGGNTDTQYFGPGTRLTVL.

This clone appeared a single time. The gene calls are TRBV5-1 and TRBJ2-3, with 7 bases identical to TRBD1. V was pared by 2 bases and J by 0 bases, with 3 bases of the junction left unmatched. The V gene's germline CDR1 is SGHRS and CDR2 YFSETQ. This CDR3 is 15 amino acids long. The CDR3 protein is CASSFGDRSTDTQYF. For the CDR3, the DNA is TGCGCCAGCAGCTTTGGGGACAGAAGCACAGATACGCAGTATTTT.

The table lists this clone with a few counts. The rearrangement uses TRBV5-1 and TRBJ2-1, with D uncertain. Trimming removed 4 bases at V and 0 bases at J, with 11 bases between. CDR3 length: 15 amino acids. Germline loops: CDR1 SGHRS, CDR2 YFSETQ. The CDR3 protein is CASSADILSYNEQFF. For the CDR3, the DNA is TGCGCCAGCAGCGCCGACATCCTCTCCTACAATGAGCAGTTCTTC.

This chain links TRBV5-4 with TRBJ2-6; no definite D call. From germline, CDR1 is SGHNT and CDR2 YYREEE (reference sequence). The germline V and J ends were trimmed by 5 bases and 0 bases, with 6 bases remaining between them. This CDR3 contains 14 residues. In DNA, the CDR3 is TGTGCCAGCAGACCGAGCTCTGGGGCCAACGTCCTGACTTTC. This sequence encodes CASRPSSGANVLTF. The full variable domain, completed using reference TRBV5-4 and TRBJ2-6, is ETGVTQSPTHLIKTRGQQVTLRCSSQSGHNTVSWYQQALGQGPQFIFQYYREEENGRGNFPPRFSGLQFPNYSSELNVNALELDDSALYLCASRPSSGANVLTFGAGSRLTVL.

The V call is TRBV7-8, the J call TRBJ2-5; 10 bases match TRBD1. The DNA end is more similar to TRBJ2-7, so the J call may be wrong. This CDR3 contains 13 residues. CDR1 is SGHVS and CDR2 is FQNEAQ in the germline V gene. CDR3 residues: CASQGQGTYEQYF. CDR3 DNA: TGTGCCAGCCAGGGACAGGGGACCTACGAGCAGTACTTC.

In this sample, this clone turned up once. The rearrangement uses TRBV7-2 and TRBJ2-7, with D hard to call. The length of the CDR3 is 13 residues. CDR1 is SGHTA and CDR2 is FQGNSA in the germline V gene. V gave up 1 base and J gave up 2 bases, with 6 bases separating them. CDR3 sequence (DNA): TGTGCCAGCAGCTTAGGAACACCCTACGAGCAGTACTTC. Encoded protein: CASSLGTPYEQYF.

This chain links TRBV28 with TRBJ1-6; 7 bases are a match to TRBD1. From germline, CDR1 is MDHEN and CDR2 SYDVKM. Trimming took 6 bases from V and 10 from J; bases not matched to a gene: 12. The CDR3 runs to 15 residues. For the CDR3, the DNA is TGTGCCAGCAGGACCCGACAGGGTTCGTGGTCACCCCTCCACTTT. Amino acid sequence: CASRTRQGSWSPLHF.

J is TRBJ2-5 and V is TRBV13, with 13 bases lining up with TRBD2. The V gene end was trimmed by 5 bases and the J gene end by 2 bases; junction bases not matched to a gene: 5. The CDR3 length is 16 residues. In germline, CDR1 is PRHDT, CDR2 FYEKMQ (reference sequence). The CDR3 loop is CASSERLAGGQETQYF. In DNA, the CDR3 is TGTGCCAGCAGCGAAAGACTAGCGGGGGGACAAGAGACCCAGTACTTC.

This clone was seen a handful of times. V usage is TRBV5-6 and J usage is TRBJ2-2; TRBD1 agrees at 10 bases. The germline V gene has CDR1 SGHDT and CDR2 YYEEEE. The CDR3 is 15 amino acids. With 3 bases clipped from V and 6 bases from J, the junction kept 5 bases outside the gene matches. This CDR3 is CASSSPGQGSGELFF. The CDR3 DNA follows: TGTGCCAGCAGCTCCCCGGGACAGGGGTCCGGGGAGCTGTTTTTT. The variable domain in full, with the rest retrieved from reference TRBV5-6 and TRBJ2-2, is DAGVTQSPTHLIKTRGQQVTLRCSPKSGHDTVSWYQQALGQGPQFIFQYYEEEERQRGNFPDRFSGHQFPNYSSELNVNALLLGDSALYLCASSSPGQGSGELFFGEGSRLTVL.

The gene calls are TRBV27 and TRBJ2-7; D remains ambiguous. The germline gives CDR1 MNHEY, CDR2 SMNVEV (reference sequence). The V and J ends lost 3 bases and 4 bases respectively, with 10 bases between them. CDR3 length: 13 amino acids. The CDR3 is CASSFGPAYEQYF. The CDR3 DNA sequence: TGTGCCAGCAGTTTTGGGCCCGCTTACGAGCAGTACTTC.

The CDR3 nucleotides read TGTGCCATCCAGACAGGGAGTGACTATGGCTACACCTTC. Protein product: CAIQTGSDYGYTF. This chain links TRBV10-3 with TRBJ1-2, with TRBD1 matching over 7 bases. Germline lookup yields CDR1 ENHRY and CDR2 SYGVKD. V lost 8 bases to trimming and J lost 3 bases; unmatched junction nucleotides: 6. The CDR3 is 13 amino acids.

V and J are TRBV18 and TRBJ2-1; TRBD1 aligns across 7 bases. The CDR3 totals 19 residues. The germline CDR1 and CDR2 sequences are KGHSH and LQKENI. Trimming at V came to 3 bases and at J to 4 bases, leaving 18 bases not matched to a gene. CDR3 region: CASSPPRPIRVQGYNEQFF. CDR3 nucleotide sequence: TGTGCCAGCTCACCCCCCCGTCCTATTAGGGTACAGGGGTACAATGAGCAGTTCTTC.

This clone has a single count. The chain has TRBV5-4 and TRBJ2-1; weak D call: TRBD1 (6 bases). The CDR3 consists of 12 residues. Germline CDR1 SGHNT, CDR2 YYREEE (reference sequence). V was cut by 2 bases and J by 7 bases, with 7 bases left in between. The chain's CDR3 is CASSFRGNEQFF. CDR3 coding DNA: TGTGCCAGCAGCTTCAGGGGTAATGAGCAGTTCTTC.

The chain couples TRBV27 to TRBJ1-1; 8 bases map to TRBD1. This CDR3 has 15 residues. With V trimmed by 5 bases and J by 5 bases, 10 bases remained unmatched. Germline V gene data show CDR1 as MNHEY and CDR2 as SMNVEV (reference sequence). CDR3 coding DNA: TGTGCCAGCAGTACCCCCCAGGGGGCGTGGACTGAAGCTTTCTTT. It encodes CASSTPQGAWTEAFF.

The rearrangement links TRBV7-9 to TRBJ1-2, with 8 bases identical to TRBD1. This CDR3 has 16 amino acids. The V segment lost 5 bases and the J segment 4 bases; nucleotides outside the gene matches: 12. Germline values: CDR1 SEHNR, CDR2 FQNEAQ (reference sequence). The CDR3 DNA follows: TGTGCCAGCAGCGAGTACCAGGGGGCGAACCCCTATGGCTACACCTTC. This sequence encodes CASSEYQGANPYGYTF. Complete variable domain (other parts from reference TRBV7-9 and TRBJ1-2): DTGVSQNPRHKITKRGQNVTFRCDPISEHNRLYWYRQTLGQGPEFLTYFQNEAQLEKSRLLSDRFSAERPKGSFSTLEIQRTEQGDSAMYLCASSEYQGANPYGYTFGSGTRLTVV.

This chain links TRBV6-5 with TRBJ1-2; 8 positions match TRBD1. CDR1 and CDR2 (germline): MNHEY, SVGAGI. The CDR3 length is 12 residues. V lost 6 bases to trimming and J lost 8 bases; unmatched junction nucleotides: 5. In DNA, the CDR3 is TGTGCCAGCAGGGACAGGGTTGAAGGCTACACCTTC. It encodes CASRDRVEGYTF.

The chain carries TRBV14 and TRBJ2-3, with D hard to call. Germline-derived CDR1 and CDR2 are SGHDN and FVKESK. CDR3 size: 15 residues. V was cut by 2 bases and J by 4 bases, with 13 bases left in between. CDR3 sequence reads: CASSQYQRWADTQYF. The CDR3, as DNA: TGTGCCAGCAGCCAATACCAGCGTTGGGCAGATACGCAGTATTTT.

The table lists this clone with a count of one. One junction end disagrees with the germline gene, perhaps due to a read error. The V call is TRBV7-9, the J call TRBJ1-2; the match to TRBD1 covers 7 bases. Per the germline V gene, CDR1 is SEHNR and CDR2 is FQNEAQ (reference sequence). The CDR3 has 14 amino acids. For the CDR3, the DNA is TGTTCCAGCAGCCCACTGGACAGGTCCGATGGCTACACCTTC. Its translation: CSSSPLDRSDGYTF.

The gene calls are TRBV27 and TRBJ2-3; 7 bases align to TRBD1. The V and J ends lost 8 bases and 0 bases, in that order; junction bases with no gene match: 5. CDR3 size: 14 residues. Germline loops: CDR1 MNHEY, CDR2 SMNVEV (reference sequence). The CDR3 loop reads CASGLGQSTDTQYF. In DNA form, the CDR3 reads TGTGCCAGCGGCCTGGGACAGAGCACAGATACGCAGTATTTT.

V is TRBV4-2 and J is TRBJ1-2, with unresolved D. The CDR3 loop spans 15 amino acids. Germline loops: CDR1 LGHNA, CDR2 YNFKEQ. The ends were cut back, 0 bases at V and 0 bases at J, with 8 bases in the middle. The CDR3 protein is CASSQDERSNYGYTF. DNA for the CDR3: TGTGCCAGCAGCCAAGATGAGAGGTCTAACTATGGCTACACCTTC.

The chain combines TRBV7-9 with TRBJ2-3, with 10 positions matching TRBD2. The CDR3 has 15 residues. Germline V gene sequence: CDR1 SEHNR, CDR2 FQNEAQ (reference sequence). Losses at the gene ends were 4 bases for V and 4 bases for J; bases not matched to a gene: 5. CDR3 DNA sequence: TGTGCCAGCAGCTCTAGCGGGGGAGCCGCAGATACGCAGTATTTT. Amino acids: CASSSSGGAADTQYF.